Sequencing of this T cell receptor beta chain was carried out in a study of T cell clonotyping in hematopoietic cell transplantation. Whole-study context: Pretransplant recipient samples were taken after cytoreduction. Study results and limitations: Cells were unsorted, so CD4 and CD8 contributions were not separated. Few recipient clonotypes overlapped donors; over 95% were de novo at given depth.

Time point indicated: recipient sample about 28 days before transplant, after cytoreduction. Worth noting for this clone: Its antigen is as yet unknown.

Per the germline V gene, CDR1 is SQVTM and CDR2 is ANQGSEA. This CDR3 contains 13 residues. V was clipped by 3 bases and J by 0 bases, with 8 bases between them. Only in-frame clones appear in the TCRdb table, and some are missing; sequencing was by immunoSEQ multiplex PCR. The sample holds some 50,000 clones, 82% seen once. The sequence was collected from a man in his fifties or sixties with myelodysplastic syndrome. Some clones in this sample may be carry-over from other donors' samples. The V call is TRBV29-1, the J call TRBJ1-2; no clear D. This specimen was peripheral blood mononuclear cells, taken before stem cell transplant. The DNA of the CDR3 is TGCAGCGTTGATGGTCCAGCTAACTATGGCTACACCTTC. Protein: CSVDGPANYGYTF.